These 31 T cell receptor beta chains were sequenced from one sample in a study of blood T cells in healthy people across ages. The use of a sample-barcoded 5' primer and a J-beta primer mix characterized a second PCR of about 7 to 12 cycles. TCRdb reprocessed the 5' RACE reads with MiXCR, giving one entry per CDR3 protein. This sample carries approximately 1,000,000 distinct CDR3 sequences, 40% to 45% of them seen once, and the ten largest clones take approximately 20%. Sequencing was done on a sample of blood. These receptors came from a woman aged 55-75 years in good health.

V is TRBV12-3 or TRBV12-4 and J is TRBJ2-3; the match to TRBD2 covers 7 bases. This CDR3 comprises 14 residues. After removal of 3 bases from V and 6 bases from J, the junction contained 6 bases not matched to a gene. DNA for the CDR3: TGTGCCAGCAGTTTCCCGGGGAGGGAGGATACGCAGTATTTT. Amino acid sequence: CASSFPGREDTQYF.

The chain employs TRBV28 and TRBJ2-2; D gene unclear. V lost 1 base to trimming and J lost 9 bases, with 6 bases between them. From germline, CDR1 is MDHEN and CDR2 SYDVKM. The CDR3 runs to 12 residues. The CDR3 nucleotides are TGTGCCAGCAGTTTATTCCGTCGGGAGCTGTTTTTT. It is translated as CASSLFRRELFF.

The chain carries TRBV10-1 and TRBJ2-7; 8 bases align to TRBD2. The CDR3 spans 13 residues. Germline-derived CDR1 and CDR2 are WNHNN and SYGVQD (reference sequence). Unmatched junction bases numbered 6, after V lost 5 bases and J lost 6 bases. CDR3: CASSPTAGAEQYF. The DNA for the CDR3 is TGCGCCAGCAGTCCCACAGCGGGAGCCGAGCAGTACTTC.

The chain carries TRBV6-4 and TRBJ1-2; D gene unclear. Per germline, CDR1 MRHNA and CDR2 SNTAGT. Deletions cut 5 bases from V and 3 bases from J, with 10 bases between. This CDR3 has 13 amino acids. The CDR3 here is CASSSGRYYGYTF. CDR3 coding DNA: TGTGCCAGCAGTTCCGGACGGTACTATGGCTACACCTTC.

In this sample, this clonotype turned up a few times. The chain employs TRBV13 and TRBJ1-2; the D gene is possibly TRBD1 (5 bases). CDR3 length: 16 amino acids. Germline V gene sequence: CDR1 PRHDT, CDR2 FYEKMQ (reference sequence). Trimming cost V 1 base and J 1 base, with 13 bases left between them. CDR3 bases: TGTGCCAGCAGCTTAGACCGCGCAGGGATTAACTATGGCTACACCTTC. Amino acid sequence: CASSLDRAGINYGYTF. The whole variable domain, filled in from reference TRBV13 and TRBJ1-2, reads AAGVIQSPRHLIKEKRETATLKCYPIPRHDTVYWYQQGPGQDPQFLISFYEKMQSDKGSIPDRFSAQQFSDYHSELNMSSLELGDSALYFCASSLDRAGINYGYTFGSGTRLTVV.

Only a few counts were recorded for this clonotype. The chain links TRBV2 to TRBJ2-1; D may match TRBD1 or TRBD2 (5 bases each). The CDR3 runs 14 residues. Trimming took 7 bases from V and 2 from J, leaving 12 bases between them. CDR1 is SNHLY and CDR2 is FYNNEI in the germline V gene. DNA for the CDR3: TGTGCCAGCATGGGGGTAAGGACCTACAATGAGCAGTTCTTC. Translating gives CASMGVRTYNEQFF.

This clonotype was observed many times. This chain links TRBV2 with TRBJ2-3; D call uncertain. Germline CDR1 SNHLY, CDR2 FYNNEI. The CDR3 has 12 amino acids. V lost 4 bases, J lost 6 bases, and 8 bases lay in between. CDR3: CASSAAVDTQYF. CDR3 nucleotides: TGTGCCAGCAGTGCCGCGGTGGATACGCAGTATTTT.

V gene TRBV11-2 combines with J gene TRBJ2-3; TRBD2 matches 11 bases. V lost 3 bases and J lost 2; bases outside the gene matches: 1. The CDR3 covers 15 residues. Germline V gene lookup returns CDR1 SGHAT and CDR2 FQNNGV. CDR3 nucleotides: TGTGCCAGCAGCTTTAGCGGGAGGGTCACAGATACGCAGTATTTT. It yields the protein CASSFSGRVTDTQYF.

For the CDR3, the DNA is TGTGCCATCAGGGCGAACAGGGGGGCCATGTCGGATACGCAGTATTTT. This gives the protein CAIRANRGAMSDTQYF. V is TRBV10-3 and J is TRBJ2-3, with 8 bases fitting TRBD1. CDR3 length: 16 residues. J was trimmed by 6 bases and V by 6 bases; bases with no gene match: 14. Per the germline V gene, CDR1 is ENHRY and CDR2 is SYGVKD.

In this sample, this clonotype turned up once. Compared with germline, one end of the junction differs, possibly owing to a read error. The chain combines TRBV12-3 or TRBV12-4 with TRBJ2-7; a weak D match, TRBD1 (5 bases). The CDR3 runs to 12 residues. The DNA of the CDR3 is TGCGCCAGCAGTTTCAGGGTCCACGAGCAGTACTTC. Translating gives CASSFRVHEQYF.

About this clonotype itself: Compared with germline, one end of the junction differs, possibly owing to a read error. The rearrangement joins TRBV9 to TRBJ2-3; D perhaps matches TRBD2 (5 bases). The germline gives CDR1 SGDLS, CDR2 YYNGEE. The CDR3 covers 13 residues. Here the CDR3 DNA reads TGTGCCAGCAGCGGACCTAGCACAGATACGCAGTTTTTT. Translated: CASSGPSTDTQFF.

As for this clonotype: Germline is not matched at one junction end, which may reflect a read error. J is TRBJ1-6 and V is TRBV25-1, with TRBD1 matching over 9 bases. Germline assignment: CDR1 MGHDK and CDR2 SYGVNS. The CDR3 totals 15 residues. The CDR3 loop is CAGSEQGAWNSPLHF. The CDR3, as DNA: TGTGCCGGCAGTGAACAGGGGGCCTGGAATTCACCCCTCCACTTT.

CDR3 sequence (DNA): TGTGCCAGCAGCTTAGTGGCTAGCGGGGGAGACTACGAGCAGTACTTC. Translation gives CASSLVASGGDYEQYF. This chain joins TRBV7-6 and TRBJ2-4; 10 nucleotides match TRBD2. The J call is uncertain, as TRBJ2-7 better fits the DNA end. The germline V gene encodes CDR1 SGHVS and CDR2 FNYEAQ. The CDR3 runs 16 residues.

V gene TRBV27 combines with J gene TRBJ1-1; D is undetermined. Trimming removed 6 bases at V and 3 bases at J, with 11 bases between. Germline assignment: CDR1 MNHEY and CDR2 SMNVEV (reference sequence). The CDR3 consists of 13 residues. The CDR3 spells CASRTGGHTEAFF. CDR3 DNA sequence: TGTGCCAGCAGAACGGGAGGGCACACTGAAGCTTTCTTT.

A note on this clonotype: A junction end diverges from the germline sequence, so it may reflect a read error. J is TRBJ2-7 and V is TRBV29-1; 8 nucleotides align to TRBD1. The J call is in doubt because the DNA end fits TRBJ2-5 better. This CDR3 contains 14 residues. Looked up from germline, CDR1 is SQVTM and CDR2 is ANQGSEA. The CDR3 is CSVELDRVQGTQYF. The CDR3 DNA sequence: TGCAGCGTTGAATTGGACAGGGTTCAAGGGACCCAGTACTTC.

The chain recombines TRBV4-2 with TRBJ1-1; the D gene is possibly TRBD1 (5 bases). The CDR3 length is 17 residues. The germline gives CDR1 LGHNA, CDR2 YNFKEQ. V dropped 1 base and J dropped 1 base, with 16 bases sitting between them. The CDR3 DNA reads TGTGCCAGCAGCCAAGCACCCCCGCCCGACAGGAACACTGAAGCTTTCTTT. Amino acid sequence: CASSQAPPPDRNTEAFF.

The chain combines TRBV6-4 with TRBJ2-1, with D uncertain. Germline CDR1 is MRHNA and CDR2 is SNTAGT. Trimming took off 1 base at V and 6 bases at J, with 7 bases between the two ends. The CDR3 is 13 amino acids. This chain's CDR3 is CASSDWASNEQFF. For the CDR3, the DNA is TGTGCCAGCAGTGACTGGGCTAGCAATGAGCAGTTCTTC.

This rearrangement joins TRBV11-2 to TRBJ2-7; 8 nucleotides agree with TRBD2. The germline CDR1 and CDR2 sequences are SGHAT and FQNNGV. V lost 6 bases and J lost 2; bases outside the gene matches: 6. This CDR3 has 14 residues. The CDR3 DNA reads TGTGCCAGCAGGGATAGCGGGGCCCCCTACGAGCAGTACTTC. Its translation is CASRDSGAPYEQYF.

The chain uses TRBV5-1 and TRBJ2-1, with 10 bases fitting TRBD2. CDR3 length equals 14 residues. The V gene end was trimmed by 5 bases and the J gene end by 9 bases; junction bases not matched to a gene: 8. Germline V gene lookup returns CDR1 SGHRS and CDR2 YFSETQ. The DNA of the CDR3 is TGCGCCAGCAGACCGCTAGCGGGAGACGGTGAGCAGTTCTTC. Amino acid sequence: CASRPLAGDGEQFF.

CDR3 residues: CASSDWVAADTQYF. CDR3 in DNA: TGTGCCAGTAGTGATTGGGTAGCGGCAGATACGCAGTATTTT. The chain is built from TRBV19 and TRBJ2-3; D might be TRBD2 (6 bases). Trimming cost V 5 bases and J 4 bases, with 13 bases left between them. Per germline, CDR1 LNHDA and CDR2 SQIVND (reference sequence). The CDR3 is made up of 14 amino acids.

In its sample, this clonotype was seen a few times. V is TRBV18 and J is TRBJ2-1; D uncertain. CDR3 length equals 15 residues. The V end was cut by 3 bases, the J end by 4 bases, with 13 bases between. Looked up from germline, CDR1 is KGHSH and CDR2 is LQKENI. The CDR3 DNA sequence: TGTGCCAGCTCACCGAGGTCAGACCTGTACAATGAGCAGTTCTTC. The encoded protein is CASSPRSDLYNEQFF.

This clonotype was counted only a few times. The CDR3 bases are TGTGCTAGTGGACGAGAACAGGGGTATGAGCAGTACTTC. Its protein is CASGREQGYEQYF. This chain joins TRBV12-5 and TRBJ2-7; TRBD1 matches at 7 bases. V was clipped by 6 bases and J by 7 bases; unmatched bases: 9. The germline CDR1 and CDR2 sequences are LGHNT and FRNRAP. The CDR3 extends over 13 amino acids.

The V gene is TRBV20-1, the J gene TRBJ2-1; D is perhaps TRBD1 (6 bases). The germline V and J ends were trimmed by 6 bases and 7 bases, with 16 bases remaining between them. From germline, CDR1 is DFQATT and CDR2 SNEGSKA (reference sequence). The length of the CDR3 is 13 residues. Here the CDR3 reads CSAIDRFRNEQFF. The CDR3 DNA sequence: TGCAGTGCCATCGACAGGTTTAGGAATGAGCAGTTCTTC.

This clonotype occurred a few times. The V call is TRBV18, the J call TRBJ2-6; the match to TRBD2 covers 8 bases. V dropped 3 bases and J dropped 2; count of bases not matched to a gene: 6. CDR3 size: 17 residues. Germline CDR1 is KGHSH and CDR2 is LQKENI. In nucleotides, the CDR3 is TGTGCCAGCTCACCCCGGGGGGGGATCACTGGGGCCAACGTCCTGACTTTC. Protein sequence: CASSPRGGITGANVLTF.

DNA of the CDR3: TGTGCCAGCAGCGTAAGCCCCGATTTGCGGCCCCAGCATTTT. It encodes CASSVSPDLRPQHF. This chain joins TRBV9 and TRBJ1-5; no clear D. V gave up 1 base and J gave up 9 bases, with 14 bases separating them. Germline-derived CDR1 and CDR2 are SGDLS and YYNGEE. The length of the CDR3 is 14 residues.

This clonotype was recorded a few times. The rearrangement links TRBV20-1 to TRBJ2-7, with 8 nucleotides matching TRBD2. Germline CDR1 DFQATT, CDR2 SNEGSKA (reference sequence). There are 18 residues in the CDR3. The CDR3 bases are TGCAGCGCCAGCTTGGGGTCAGCGGGAGAGATGCGTTCCTACGAGCAGTACTTC. Protein: CSASLGSAGEMRSYEQYF.

This clonotype occurred a few times. The V and J genes are TRBV28 and TRBJ2-7; possible D gene TRBD1, 5 bases. This CDR3 comprises 16 residues. V was pared by 2 bases and J by 3 bases, with 17 bases between. Germline CDR1 and CDR2: MDHEN and SYDVKM. CDR3 DNA sequence: TGTGCCAGCAGTTTACGACAGAGGCTGCCCGGCTACGAGCAGTACTTC. Translated: CASSLRQRLPGYEQYF.

A note on this clonotype: The junction departs from germline at one end; a sequencing error may be responsible. The chain employs TRBV9 and TRBJ2-1; 9 nucleotides match TRBD2. Germline CDR1 is SGDLS and CDR2 is YYNGEE. The CDR3 loop spans 16 amino acids. As DNA, the CDR3 is TGTGCCAGCAACGTAGCGGGGGAGACCTCCTACAATGAGCAGTTCTTC. This sequence encodes CASNVAGETSYNEQFF.

V is TRBV4-1 and J is TRBJ1-5; D gene unclear. Germline V lookup: CDR1 MGHRA, CDR2 YSYEKL. The germline V and J ends were trimmed by 1 base and 5 bases, with 15 bases remaining between them. The CDR3 runs 16 residues. The CDR3 protein is CASSQAFRRADQPQHF. In nucleotides, the CDR3 is TGCGCCAGCAGCCAAGCCTTCCGCCGGGCGGATCAGCCCCAGCATTTT.

The chain has TRBV20-1 and TRBJ2-1; D might be TRBD1 (7 bases). CDR1 DFQATT and CDR2 SNEGSKA come from the germline V gene (reference sequence). V was cut by 2 bases and J by 2 bases, with 16 bases left in between. The CDR3 is 16 residues long. The CDR3 region has the DNA TGCAGTGCTAGAAGGGGGCCTAGCGCAACCTACAATGAGCAGTTCTTC. Amino acid sequence: CSARRGPSATYNEQFF.

The table lists this clonotype with a few counts. The rearrangement joins TRBV4-2 to TRBJ1-1; D is undetermined. There are 13 residues in the CDR3. Germline loops: CDR1 LGHNA, CDR2 YNFKEQ. Between the trimmed V and J ends, which lost 0 bases and 6 bases, there was a span of 8 bases. As DNA, the CDR3 is TGTGCCAGCAGCCAAGACGTGGGATCTGAAGCTTTCTTT. This encodes CASSQDVGSEAFF.